This is a list of T cell receptor beta chains from one sample in a study of blood T cell repertoires in COVID-19. Only in-frame clones appear in the TCRdb table, and some are missing; sequencing was by immunoSEQ multiplex PCR. The sample carries roughly 200,000 clones, approximately 90% recorded once. The sequenced sample was peripheral blood. Receptor source: a man in his forties with active or convalescent COVID-19. CDR3s include the opening cysteine and the closing phenylalanine or tryptophan. A D gene is named only where the DNA matches it firmly. The size entry is marked missing in some rows and otherwise reads once, few, many or a size class.

abundance: NA; j_gene: TRBJ2-1; d_gene: NA; v_gene: TRBV5-1; CDR3nt: TGCGCCAGCAGCTCCCTTCGGGGATCTGACAATGAGCAGTTCTTC; CDR3aa: CASSSLRGSDNEQFF
abundance: NA; j_gene: TRBJ1-2; d_gene: TRBD1; v_gene: TRBV13; CDR3nt: TGTGCCAGCAGCTTATCCGGGACAGCTGTTTCTTATGGCTACACCTTC; CDR3aa: CASSLSGTAVSYGYTF
abundance: NA; j_gene: TRBJ1-5; d_gene: NA; v_gene: TRBV28; CDR3nt: TGTGCCAGCAGCTTGGGTGGGGCCGTTCGTCAGCCCCAGCATTTT; CDR3aa: CASSLGGAVRQPQHF
abundance: once; j_gene: TRBJ2-7; d_gene: TRBD2; v_gene: TRBV6-5; CDR3nt: TGTGCCAGCAGACCCACCAAGCGGGGCCACGAGCAGTACTTC; CDR3aa: CASRPTKRGHEQYF
abundance: once; j_gene: TRBJ1-4; d_gene: TRBD1; v_gene: TRBV19; CDR3nt: TGTGCCAGTAGTCTCGGGACAGTTTCTAATGAAAAACTGTTTTTT; CDR3aa: CASSLGTVSNEKLFF
abundance: NA; j_gene: TRBJ2-3; d_gene: TRBD2; v_gene: TRBV4-3; CDR3nt: TGCGCCAGCAGCCAAGATCTGCCGGGGGGGGCCGTCACAGATACGCAGTATTTT; CDR3aa: CASSQDLPGGAVTDTQYF
abundance: NA; j_gene: TRBJ1-5; d_gene: TRBD1; v_gene: TRBV28; CDR3nt: TGTGCCAGCAGTTTGGGACAGCCAAGGCAGCCCCAGCATTTT; CDR3aa: CASSLGQPRQPQHF
abundance: NA; j_gene: TRBJ1-6; d_gene: NA; v_gene: TRBV5-1; CDR3nt: TGCGCCAGCAGCGCCCGCCTGAGCTCCTATAATTCACCCCTCCACTTT; CDR3aa: CASSARLSSYNSPLHF
abundance: NA; j_gene: TRBJ1-1; d_gene: NA; v_gene: TRBV6-5; CDR3nt: TGTGCCAGCAGTCGAACGGGTGGGAACACTGAAGCTTTCTTT; CDR3aa: CASSRTGGNTEAFF
abundance: NA; j_gene: TRBJ2-1; d_gene: TRBD2; v_gene: TRBV3-1/TRBV3-2; CDR3nt: TGTGCCAGCAGCCAACTAGGACTAGCGGGAGTGGGGGAGCAGTTCTTC; CDR3aa: CASSQLGLAGVGEQFF
abundance: NA; j_gene: TRBJ1-2; d_gene: NA; v_gene: TRBV28; CDR3nt: TGTGCCAGCAGTTTACCCGCGGTTGAACACTATGGCTACACCTTC; CDR3aa: CASSLPAVEHYGYTF
abundance: NA; j_gene: TRBJ2-1; d_gene: TRBD2; v_gene: TRBV11-3; CDR3nt: TGTGCCAGCAAAAGTGGAGGAGGGCGGGAGGGCCACGGTGAGCAGTTCTTC; CDR3aa: CASKSGGGREGHGEQFF
abundance: NA; j_gene: TRBJ1-6; d_gene: TRBD1; v_gene: TRBV11-2; CDR3nt: TGTGCCAGCACCCTAAGCTGGCAGGGGGGTAATTCACCCCTCCACTTT; CDR3aa: CASTLSWQGGNSPLHF
abundance: once; j_gene: TRBJ1-3; d_gene: NA; v_gene: TRBV6-1; CDR3nt: TGTGCCAGCAGTGAAGTCAGGGTTTCTGGAAACACCATATATTTT; CDR3aa: CASSEVRVSGNTIYF
abundance: NA; j_gene: TRBJ2-1; d_gene: TRBD2; v_gene: TRBV19; CDR3nt: TGTGCCAGTAGTATCCTAGCGGGGGGCAACAATGAGCAGTTCTTC; CDR3aa: CASSILAGGNNEQFF
abundance: NA; j_gene: TRBJ2-1; d_gene: TRBD1; v_gene: TRBV19; CDR3nt: TGTGCCATCCGAGGCGGACAGGGTCCTTTCAATGAGCAGTTCTTC; CDR3aa: CAIRGGQGPFNEQFF
abundance: NA; j_gene: TRBJ2-6; d_gene: NA; v_gene: TRBV28; CDR3nt: TGTGCCAGCAGGTATCCGGGGACACGCGGCTCTGGGGCCAACGTCCTGACTTTC; CDR3aa: CASRYPGTRGSGANVLTF
abundance: NA; j_gene: TRBJ2-3; d_gene: NA; v_gene: TRBV6-5; CDR3nt: TGTGCCAGCAGTCGGGACTTCACAGATACGCAGTATTTT; CDR3aa: CASSRDFTDTQYF
abundance: NA; j_gene: TRBJ2-2; d_gene: NA; v_gene: TRBV6-1; CDR3nt: TGTGCCAGCAGTGAACGAGCCCGTGCCCAATCGAACACCGGGGAGCTGTTTTTT; CDR3aa: CASSERARAQSNTGELFF
abundance: NA; j_gene: TRBJ2-2; d_gene: NA; v_gene: TRBV6-1; CDR3nt: TGTGCCAGCAGTGAAACGATAGGGGCCGGGGAGCTGTTTTTT; CDR3aa: CASSETIGAGELFF
abundance: NA; j_gene: TRBJ1-5; d_gene: NA; v_gene: TRBV29-1; CDR3nt: TGCAGCGTTCAAACGGGGTTGGAGCAGCCCCAGCATTTT; CDR3aa: CSVQTGLEQPQHF
abundance: NA; j_gene: TRBJ2-3; d_gene: TRBD2; v_gene: TRBV11-3; CDR3nt: TGTGCCAGCAGGCAGCGGGGCCTGGATACGCAGTATTTT; CDR3aa: CASRQRGLDTQYF
abundance: NA; j_gene: TRBJ1-5; d_gene: NA; v_gene: TRBV6-6; CDR3nt: TGTGCCAGCACCTCCGGGGGGCTAAATCAGCCCCAGCATTTT; CDR3aa: CASTSGGLNQPQHF
abundance: NA; j_gene: TRBJ1-4; d_gene: TRBD1; v_gene: TRBV10-1; CDR3nt: TGCGCCAGCAGTGTCGGTCTCAGGGGGCGAGGGAGAAAACTGTTTTTT; CDR3aa: CASSVGLRGRGRKLFF
abundance: NA; j_gene: TRBJ2-5; d_gene: TRBD1; v_gene: TRBV2; CDR3nt: TGTGCCAGCAGCCAAGGGACAGGGCAAGAGACCCAGTACTTC; CDR3aa: CASSQGTGQETQYF
abundance: NA; j_gene: TRBJ1-1; d_gene: NA; v_gene: TRBV10-3; CDR3nt: TGTGCCATCGCCAGGGGAGGGTCTGAAGCTTTCTTT; CDR3aa: CAIARGGSEAFF
abundance: NA; j_gene: TRBJ2-1; d_gene: NA; v_gene: TRBV11-2; CDR3nt: TGTGCCAGCAGCTTCCCGCGCTTGGGGGCTGGATACAATGAGCAGTTCTTC; CDR3aa: CASSFPRLGAGYNEQFF
abundance: NA; j_gene: TRBJ2-3; d_gene: TRBD2; v_gene: TRBV29-1; CDR3nt: TGCAGCGCCTTATATCGGACTAGCGGACTCACAGATACGCAGTATTTT; CDR3aa: CSALYRTSGLTDTQYF
abundance: NA; j_gene: TRBJ1-4; d_gene: NA; v_gene: TRBV7-2; CDR3nt: TGTGCCAGCAGCTTGGCGAGGAATGAAAAACTGTTTTTT; CDR3aa: CASSLARNEKLFF
abundance: NA; j_gene: TRBJ2-5; d_gene: TRBD1; v_gene: TRBV6-5; CDR3nt: TGTGCCAGCAGTTACTCGTTCAGGGGGGAGACCCAGTACTTC; CDR3aa: CASSYSFRGETQYF
abundance: NA; j_gene: TRBJ2-7; d_gene: TRBD1; v_gene: TRBV19; CDR3nt: TGTGCCAGTAGTATTCAGGACAGGGCCTCCTACGAGCAGTACTTC; CDR3aa: CASSIQDRASYEQYF
abundance: NA; j_gene: TRBJ1-3; d_gene: NA; v_gene: TRBV27; CDR3nt: TGTGCCAGCAGTTCAGTTAACTCTGGAAACACCATATATTTT; CDR3aa: CASSSVNSGNTIYF
abundance: NA; j_gene: TRBJ2-7; d_gene: NA; v_gene: TRBV11-3; CDR3nt: TGTGCCAGCAGCATGCGCGGTGACTACGAGCAGTACTTC; CDR3aa: CASSMRGDYEQYF
abundance: NA; j_gene: TRBJ1-1; d_gene: NA; v_gene: TRBV28; CDR3nt: TGTGCCAGCAGTACTACTCCGAACACTGAAGCTTTCTTT; CDR3aa: CASSTTPNTEAFF
abundance: NA; j_gene: TRBJ1-1; d_gene: NA; v_gene: TRBV12-3/TRBV12-4; CDR3nt: TGTGCCAGCAGTACGAGGGCTTCAGAAGCTTTCTTT; CDR3aa: CASSTRASEAFF
abundance: once; j_gene: TRBJ2-5; d_gene: NA; v_gene: TRBV9; CDR3nt: TGTGCCAGCAGCACAACGGGACAACAAGAGACCCAGTACTTC; CDR3aa: CASSTTGQQETQYF
abundance: NA; j_gene: TRBJ1-4; d_gene: NA; v_gene: TRBV2; CDR3nt: TGTGCCAGCGCCGCGGTCACGGGTCTTTCTTTTAATAATGAAAAACTGTTTTTT; CDR3aa: CASAAVTGLSFNNEKLFF
abundance: once; j_gene: TRBJ1-6; d_gene: NA; v_gene: TRBV7-8; CDR3nt: TGTGCCAGCAGCTTAACCGAGACAGGACATAATTCACCCCTCCACTTT; CDR3aa: CASSLTETGHNSPLHF
abundance: NA; j_gene: TRBJ1-3; d_gene: NA; v_gene: TRBV28; CDR3nt: TGTGCCAGCAGACTACCTGGTAGCACCATATATTTT; CDR3aa: CASRLPGSTIYF
abundance: NA; j_gene: TRBJ2-1; d_gene: TRBD2; v_gene: TRBV5-1; CDR3nt: TGCGCCAGCAGCCGGCCACAGACTAGCGATGAGCAGTTCTTC; CDR3aa: CASSRPQTSDEQFF
abundance: NA; j_gene: TRBJ2-7; d_gene: NA; v_gene: TRBV4-3; CDR3nt: TGCGCCAGCAGCCAAGCCCTCAGTTCCTCCTACGAGCAGTACTTC; CDR3aa: CASSQALSSSYEQYF
abundance: NA; j_gene: TRBJ1-3; d_gene: TRBD1; v_gene: TRBV6-5; CDR3nt: TGTGCCACCCTGCCGGGACAGGGGGCAAACACCATATATTTT; CDR3aa: CATLPGQGANTIYF
abundance: NA; j_gene: TRBJ2-2; d_gene: NA; v_gene: TRBV18; CDR3nt: TGTGCCAGCTCCCACGGGACAAGAAACACCGGGGAGCTGTTTTTT; CDR3aa: CASSHGTRNTGELFF
abundance: NA; j_gene: TRBJ1-1; d_gene: TRBD1; v_gene: TRBV18; CDR3nt: TGTGCCAGCTCCCTAGGCGGACAGGCGAACACTGAAGCTTTCTTT; CDR3aa: CASSLGGQANTEAFF
abundance: NA; j_gene: TRBJ2-5; d_gene: NA; v_gene: TRBV9; CDR3nt: TGTGCCAGCAGCGTAGCTTGGTGGGGCGGAGAAGAGACCCAGTACTTC; CDR3aa: CASSVAWWGGEETQYF
abundance: NA; j_gene: TRBJ2-3; d_gene: NA; v_gene: TRBV6-6; CDR3nt: TGTGCCAGTAGACCACAGTGGGCAGATACGCAGTATTTT; CDR3aa: CASRPQWADTQYF
abundance: NA; j_gene: TRBJ1-2; d_gene: NA; v_gene: TRBV5-1; CDR3nt: TGCGCCAGCAGCTTGGAAGGGGGGGCTAGCTATGGCTACACCTTC; CDR3aa: CASSLEGGASYGYTF
abundance: NA; j_gene: TRBJ2-3; d_gene: TRBD1; v_gene: TRBV6-4; CDR3nt: TGTGCCAGCAGCCTCCGGACAGGGGGCACAGATACGCAGTATTTT; CDR3aa: CASSLRTGGTDTQYF
abundance: NA; j_gene: TRBJ2-2; d_gene: TRBD2; v_gene: TRBV7-2; CDR3nt: TGTGCCAGCAGCCTGGGACTAGCGGGAGGGCCGGGGGCCGGGGAGCTGTTTTTT; CDR3aa: CASSLGLAGGPGAGELFF
abundance: NA; j_gene: TRBJ2-7; d_gene: NA; v_gene: TRBV5-4; CDR3nt: TGTGCCAGCAGCACCTCCCTAGGGGGATACGAGCAGTACTTC; CDR3aa: CASSTSLGGYEQYF